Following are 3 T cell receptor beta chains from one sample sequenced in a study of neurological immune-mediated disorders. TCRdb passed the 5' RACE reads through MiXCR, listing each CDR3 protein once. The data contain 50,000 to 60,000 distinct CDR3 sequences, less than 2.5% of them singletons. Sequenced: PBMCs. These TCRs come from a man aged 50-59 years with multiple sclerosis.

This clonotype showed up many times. DNA for the CDR3: TGTGCCAGCAGATATACAGGGGCTAGCGAGCAGTACTTC. Translated: CASRYTGASEQYF. The chain links TRBV12-3 or TRBV12-4 to TRBJ2-7; 7 positions agree with TRBD1. Trimming cost V 6 bases and J 6 bases; bases outside gene matches: 8. The CDR3 has 13 residues.

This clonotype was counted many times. CDR3 amino acids: CASSYWRLAGGGGPPGEQYF. The CDR3 nucleotides are TGTGCCAGCAGTTATTGGAGACTAGCGGGGGGCGGAGGACCACCGGGCGAGCAGTACTTC. The chain has TRBV28 and TRBJ2-7, with 13 bases fitting TRBD2. The CDR3 consists of 20 residues. J was trimmed by 6 bases and V by 4 bases; bases with no gene match: 21. Germline V gene lookup returns CDR1 MDHEN and CDR2 SYDVKM.

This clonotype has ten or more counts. This CDR3 reads CASSSSQGVYGYTF. DNA of the CDR3: TGTGCCAGCAGCTCCTCTCAGGGTGTCTATGGCTACACCTTC. The chain is built from TRBV7-9 and TRBJ1-2; tentative D call: TRBD1 (5 bases). Trimming left V 4 bases short and J 4 bases short, with 13 bases between. In germline, CDR1 is SEHNR, CDR2 FQNEAQ (reference sequence). The CDR3 consists of 14 residues.